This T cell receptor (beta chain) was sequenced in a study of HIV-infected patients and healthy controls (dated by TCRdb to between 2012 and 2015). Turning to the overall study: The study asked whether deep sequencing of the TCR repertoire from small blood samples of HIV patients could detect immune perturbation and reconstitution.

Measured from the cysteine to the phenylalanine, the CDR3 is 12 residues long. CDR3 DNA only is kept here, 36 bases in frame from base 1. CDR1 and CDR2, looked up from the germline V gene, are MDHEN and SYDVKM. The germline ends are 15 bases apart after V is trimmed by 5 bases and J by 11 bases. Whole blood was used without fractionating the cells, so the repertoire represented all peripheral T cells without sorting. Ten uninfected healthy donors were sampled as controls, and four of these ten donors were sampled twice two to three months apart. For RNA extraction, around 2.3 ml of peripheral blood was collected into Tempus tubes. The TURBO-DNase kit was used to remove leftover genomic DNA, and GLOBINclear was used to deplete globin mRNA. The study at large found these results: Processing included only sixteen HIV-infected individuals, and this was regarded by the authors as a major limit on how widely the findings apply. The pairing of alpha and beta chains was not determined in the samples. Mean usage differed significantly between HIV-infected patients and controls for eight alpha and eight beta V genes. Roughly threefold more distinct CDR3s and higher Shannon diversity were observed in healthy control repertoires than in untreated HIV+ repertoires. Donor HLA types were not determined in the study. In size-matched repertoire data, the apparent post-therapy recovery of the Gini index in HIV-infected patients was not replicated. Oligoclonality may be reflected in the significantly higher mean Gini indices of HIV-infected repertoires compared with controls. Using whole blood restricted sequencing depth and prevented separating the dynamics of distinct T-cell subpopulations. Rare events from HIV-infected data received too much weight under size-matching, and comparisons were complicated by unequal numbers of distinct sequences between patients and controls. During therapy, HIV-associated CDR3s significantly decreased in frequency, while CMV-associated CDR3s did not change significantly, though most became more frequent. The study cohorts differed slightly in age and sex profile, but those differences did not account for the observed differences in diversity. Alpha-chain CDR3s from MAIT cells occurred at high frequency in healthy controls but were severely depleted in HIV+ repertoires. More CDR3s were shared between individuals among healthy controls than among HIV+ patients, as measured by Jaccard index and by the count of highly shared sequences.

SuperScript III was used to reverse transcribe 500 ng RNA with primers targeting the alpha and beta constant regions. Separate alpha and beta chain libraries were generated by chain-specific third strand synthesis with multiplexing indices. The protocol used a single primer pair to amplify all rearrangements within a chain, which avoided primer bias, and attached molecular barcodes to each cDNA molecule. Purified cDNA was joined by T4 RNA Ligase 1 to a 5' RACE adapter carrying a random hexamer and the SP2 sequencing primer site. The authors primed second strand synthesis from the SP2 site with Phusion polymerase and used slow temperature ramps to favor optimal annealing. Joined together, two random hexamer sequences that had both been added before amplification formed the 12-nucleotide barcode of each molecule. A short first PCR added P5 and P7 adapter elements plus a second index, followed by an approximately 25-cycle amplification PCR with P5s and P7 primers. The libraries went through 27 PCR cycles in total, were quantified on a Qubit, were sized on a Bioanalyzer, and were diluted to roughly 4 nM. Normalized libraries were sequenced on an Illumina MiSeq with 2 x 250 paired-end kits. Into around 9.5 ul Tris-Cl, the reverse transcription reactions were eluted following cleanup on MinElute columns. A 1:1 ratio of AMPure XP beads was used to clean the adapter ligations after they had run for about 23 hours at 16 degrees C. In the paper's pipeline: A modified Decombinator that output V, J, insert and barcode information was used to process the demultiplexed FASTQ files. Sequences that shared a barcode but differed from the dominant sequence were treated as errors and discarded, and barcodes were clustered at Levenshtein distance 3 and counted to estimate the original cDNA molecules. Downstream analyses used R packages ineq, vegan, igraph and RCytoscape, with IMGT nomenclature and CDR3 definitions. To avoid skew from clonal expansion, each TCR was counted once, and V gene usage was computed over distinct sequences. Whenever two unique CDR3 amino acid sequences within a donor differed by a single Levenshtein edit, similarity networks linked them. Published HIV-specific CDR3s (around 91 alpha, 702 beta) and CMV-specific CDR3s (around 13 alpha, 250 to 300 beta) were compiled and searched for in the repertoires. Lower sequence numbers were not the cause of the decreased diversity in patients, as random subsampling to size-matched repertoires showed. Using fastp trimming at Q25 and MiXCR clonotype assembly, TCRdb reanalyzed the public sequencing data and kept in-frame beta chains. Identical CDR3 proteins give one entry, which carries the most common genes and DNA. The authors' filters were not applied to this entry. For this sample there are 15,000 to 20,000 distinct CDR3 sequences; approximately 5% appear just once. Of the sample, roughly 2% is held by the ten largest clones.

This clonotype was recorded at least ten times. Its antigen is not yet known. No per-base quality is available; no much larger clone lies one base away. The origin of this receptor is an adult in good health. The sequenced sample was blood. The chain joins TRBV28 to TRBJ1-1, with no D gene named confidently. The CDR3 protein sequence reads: CASSATPRGAFF. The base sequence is TGTGCCAGCAGTGCCACCCCACGCGGGGCTTTCTTT.